This T cell receptor (beta chain) was documented in a study of molecular identifiers for immune sequencing clone quantification. In the case of this clonotype: Just one base apart from a much larger clone, this may be a read error.

Germline CDR1 reads SEHNR; CDR2 reads FQNEAQ (reference sequence). The CDR3 loop spans 15 amino acids. A single record per CDR3 protein comes from TCRdb applying MiXCR to the PCR reads. The sample carries about 97,000 distinct CDR3 sequences, approximately 24% recorded once. This chain joins TRBV7-9 and TRBJ2-1, with 8 bases aligning to TRBD2. Specimen: naive CD8+ T cells from blood, with Jurkat cell RNA spiked in. As to subset: FACS-sorted CD8+CD4-CCR7+CD45RA+ naive T cells. The TCR comes from a human donor in good health. Some libraries in this study had Jurkat cell RNA spiked in. CDR3 sequence reads: CVSSPRTSPYNEQFF. In DNA form, the CDR3 reads TGTGTCAGCAGCCCAAGGACTAGCCCCTACAATGAGCAGTTCTTC.